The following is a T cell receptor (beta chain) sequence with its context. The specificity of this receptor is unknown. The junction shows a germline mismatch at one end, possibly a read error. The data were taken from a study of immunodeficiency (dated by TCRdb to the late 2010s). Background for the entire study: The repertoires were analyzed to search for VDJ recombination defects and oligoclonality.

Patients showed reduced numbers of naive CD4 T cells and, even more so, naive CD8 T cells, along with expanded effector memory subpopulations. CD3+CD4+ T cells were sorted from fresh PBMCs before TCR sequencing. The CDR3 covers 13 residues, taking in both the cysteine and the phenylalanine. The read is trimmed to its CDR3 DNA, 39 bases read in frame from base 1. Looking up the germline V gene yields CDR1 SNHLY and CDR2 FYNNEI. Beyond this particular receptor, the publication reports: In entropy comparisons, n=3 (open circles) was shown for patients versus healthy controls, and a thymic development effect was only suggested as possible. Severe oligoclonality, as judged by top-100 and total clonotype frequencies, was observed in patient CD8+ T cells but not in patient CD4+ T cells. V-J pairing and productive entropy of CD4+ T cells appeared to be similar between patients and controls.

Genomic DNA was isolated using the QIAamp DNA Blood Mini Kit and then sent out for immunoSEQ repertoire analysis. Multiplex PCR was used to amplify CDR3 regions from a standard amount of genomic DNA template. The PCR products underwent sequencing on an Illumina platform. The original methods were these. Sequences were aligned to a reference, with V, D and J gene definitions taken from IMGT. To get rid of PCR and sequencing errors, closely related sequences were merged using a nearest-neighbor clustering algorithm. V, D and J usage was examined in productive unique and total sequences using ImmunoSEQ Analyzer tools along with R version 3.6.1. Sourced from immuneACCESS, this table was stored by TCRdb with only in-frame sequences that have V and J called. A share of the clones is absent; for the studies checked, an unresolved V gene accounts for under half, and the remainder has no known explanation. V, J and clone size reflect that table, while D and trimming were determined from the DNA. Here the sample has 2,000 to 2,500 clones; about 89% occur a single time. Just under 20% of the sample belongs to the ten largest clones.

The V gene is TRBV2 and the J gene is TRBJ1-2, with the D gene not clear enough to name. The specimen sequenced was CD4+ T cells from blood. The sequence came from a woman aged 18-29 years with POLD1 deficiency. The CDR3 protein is CLTKTAPDYGYTF. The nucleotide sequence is TGCCTGACGAAGACGGCTCCTGACTATGGCTACACCTTC. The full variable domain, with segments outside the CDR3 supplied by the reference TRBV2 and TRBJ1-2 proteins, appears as EPEVTQTPSHQVTQMGQEVILRCVPISNHLYFYWYRQILGQKVEFLVSFYNNEISEKSEIFDDQFSVERPDGSNFTLKIRSTKLEDSAMYFCLTKTAPDYGYTFGSGTRLTVV.